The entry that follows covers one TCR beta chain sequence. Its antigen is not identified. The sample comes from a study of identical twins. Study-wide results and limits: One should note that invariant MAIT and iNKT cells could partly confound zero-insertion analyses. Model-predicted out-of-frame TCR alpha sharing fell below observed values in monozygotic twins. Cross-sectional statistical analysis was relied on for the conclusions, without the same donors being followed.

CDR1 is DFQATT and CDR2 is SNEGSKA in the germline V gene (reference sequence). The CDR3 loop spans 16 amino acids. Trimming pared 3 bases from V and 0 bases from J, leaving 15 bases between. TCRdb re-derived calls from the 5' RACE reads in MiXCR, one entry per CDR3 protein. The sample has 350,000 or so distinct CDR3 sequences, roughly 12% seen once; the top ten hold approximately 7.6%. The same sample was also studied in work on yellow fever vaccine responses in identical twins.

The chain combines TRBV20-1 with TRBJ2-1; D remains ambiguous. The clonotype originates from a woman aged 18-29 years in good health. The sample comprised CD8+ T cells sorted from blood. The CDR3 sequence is CSASSVALSSYNEQFF. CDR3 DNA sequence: TGCAGTGCTAGTAGTGTGGCCCTGAGCTCCTACAATGAGCAGTTCTTC.